This T cell receptor beta chain is from a study of prognosis after radiotherapy for stage I lung cancer. Notes on the study in general: After stereotactic body radiation therapy, median unique TCR clones were some 7,000, down from approximately 10,000.

Genomic DNA yielded TCR beta CDR3, amplified by two-round multiplex PCR. Primers were specific to each TRBV and TRBJ gene in first-round PCR. Universal primers were what the second PCR round used. TCRdb passed the multiplex PCR reads through MiXCR, listing each CDR3 protein once. The sample holds about 12,000 distinct CDR3 sequences; about 56% are singletons and the top ten take about 20%. Trimming shortened V by 1 base and J by 3 bases, and 16 bases separated the two germline ends. The CDR3 loop spans 16 amino acids. Germline assignment: CDR1 SEHNR and CDR2 FQNEAQ (reference sequence). Peripheral blood was collected in volumes of around 6 milliliters at each of two time points. To note about this clonotype: The target antigen is unknown.

This material consisted of PBMCs, taken before or after stereotactic body radiation therapy (not recorded which). The chain links TRBV7-9 to TRBJ2-7; no reliable D call. This clonotype originated in a donor at least 50 years old with non-small cell lung cancer. The CDR3 region is CASSLGARLVYYEQYF. The CDR3 nucleotides are TGTGCCAGCAGCTTAGGTGCACGGCTAGTATACTACGAGCAGTACTTC. The full variable domain, with the rest looked up from reference TRBV7-9 and TRBJ2-7, is DTGVSQNPRHKITKRGQNVTFRCDPISEHNRLYWYRQTLGQGPEFLTYFQNEAQLEKSRLLSDRFSAERPKGSFSTLEIQRTEQGDSAMYLCASSLGARLVYYEQYFGPGTRLTVT.